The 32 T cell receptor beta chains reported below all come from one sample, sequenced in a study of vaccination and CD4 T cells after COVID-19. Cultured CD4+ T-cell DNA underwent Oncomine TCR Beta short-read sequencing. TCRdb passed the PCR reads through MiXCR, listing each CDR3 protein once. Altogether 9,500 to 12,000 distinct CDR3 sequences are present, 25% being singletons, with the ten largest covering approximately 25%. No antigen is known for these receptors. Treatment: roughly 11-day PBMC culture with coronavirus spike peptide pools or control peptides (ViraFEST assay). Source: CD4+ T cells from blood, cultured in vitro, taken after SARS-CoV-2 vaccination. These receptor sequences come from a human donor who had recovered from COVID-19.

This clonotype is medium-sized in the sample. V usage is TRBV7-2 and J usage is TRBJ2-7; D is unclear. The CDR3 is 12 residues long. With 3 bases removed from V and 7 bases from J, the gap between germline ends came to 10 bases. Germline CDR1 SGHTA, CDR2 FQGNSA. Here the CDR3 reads CASSLAMGEQYF. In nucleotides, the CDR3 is TGTGCCAGCAGCTTGGCGATGGGAGAGCAGTACTTC.

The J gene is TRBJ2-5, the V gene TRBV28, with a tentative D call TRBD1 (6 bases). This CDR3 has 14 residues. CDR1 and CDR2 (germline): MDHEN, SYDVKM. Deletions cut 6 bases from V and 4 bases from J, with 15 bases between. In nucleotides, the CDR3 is TGTGCCAGCAGGCTCATACAGGGTCGAGAGACCCAGTACTTC. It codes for CASRLIQGRETQYF. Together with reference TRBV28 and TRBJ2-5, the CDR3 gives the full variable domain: DVKVTQSSRYLVKRTGEKVFLECVQDMDHENMFWYRQDPGLGLRLIYFSYDVKMKEKGDIPEGYSVSREKKERFSLILESASTNQTSMYLCASRLIQGRETQYFGPGTRLLVL.

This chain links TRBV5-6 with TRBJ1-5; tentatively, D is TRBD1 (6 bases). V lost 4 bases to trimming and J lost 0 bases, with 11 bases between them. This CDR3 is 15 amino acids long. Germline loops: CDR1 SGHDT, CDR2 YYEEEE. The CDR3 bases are TGTGCCAGCAGCCAACAGGGATATAGCAATCAGCCCCAGCATTTT. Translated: CASSQQGYSNQPQHF.

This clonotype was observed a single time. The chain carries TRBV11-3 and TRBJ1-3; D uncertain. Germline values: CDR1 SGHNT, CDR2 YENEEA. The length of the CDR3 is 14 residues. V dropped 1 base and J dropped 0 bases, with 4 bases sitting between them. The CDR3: CASSLGSSGNTIYF. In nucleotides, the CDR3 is TGTGCCAGCAGCTTAGGCAGCTCTGGAAACACCATATATTTT.

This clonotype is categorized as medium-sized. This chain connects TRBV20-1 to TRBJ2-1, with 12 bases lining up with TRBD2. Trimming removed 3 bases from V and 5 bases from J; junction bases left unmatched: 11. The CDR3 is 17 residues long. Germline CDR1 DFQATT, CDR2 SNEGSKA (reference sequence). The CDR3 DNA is TGCAGTGCTAGTACACCTTGGCTAGCGGGAGGGAACAATGAGCAGTTCTTC. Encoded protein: CSASTPWLAGGNNEQFF.

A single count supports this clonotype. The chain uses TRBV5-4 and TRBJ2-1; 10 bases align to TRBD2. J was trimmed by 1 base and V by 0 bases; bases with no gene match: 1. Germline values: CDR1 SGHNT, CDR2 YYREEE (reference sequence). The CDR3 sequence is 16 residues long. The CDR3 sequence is CASSLVLAGSYNEQFF. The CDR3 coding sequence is TGTGCCAGCAGCTTGGTACTAGCGGGGTCCTACAATGAGCAGTTCTTC.

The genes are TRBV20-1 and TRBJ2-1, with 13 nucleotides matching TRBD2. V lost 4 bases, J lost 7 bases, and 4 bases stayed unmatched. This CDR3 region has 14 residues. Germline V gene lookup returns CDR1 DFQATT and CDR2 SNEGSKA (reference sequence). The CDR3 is CSATGTSGMNEQFF. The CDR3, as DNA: TGCAGTGCTACCGGGACTAGCGGGATGAATGAGCAGTTCTTC.

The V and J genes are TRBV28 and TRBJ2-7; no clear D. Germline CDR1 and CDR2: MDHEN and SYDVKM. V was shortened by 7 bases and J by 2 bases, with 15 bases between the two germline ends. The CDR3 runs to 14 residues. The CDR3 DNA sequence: TGTGCCAGCATCAACTTAGCCGTGCCCTACGAGCAGTACTTC. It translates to CASINLAVPYEQYF.

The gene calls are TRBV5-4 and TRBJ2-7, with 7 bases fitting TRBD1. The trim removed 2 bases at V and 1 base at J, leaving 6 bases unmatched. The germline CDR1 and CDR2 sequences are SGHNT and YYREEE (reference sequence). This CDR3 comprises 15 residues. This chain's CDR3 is CASSLEGDRSYEQYF. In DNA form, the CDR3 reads TGTGCCAGCAGCTTAGAAGGGGACAGATCCTACGAGCAGTACTTC.

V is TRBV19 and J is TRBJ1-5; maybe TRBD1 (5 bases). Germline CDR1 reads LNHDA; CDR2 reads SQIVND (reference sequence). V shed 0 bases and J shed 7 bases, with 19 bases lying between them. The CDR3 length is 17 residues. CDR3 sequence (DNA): TGTGCCAGTAGTATAGATCACAGGCAGATAGTCGGGCAGCCCCAGCATTTT. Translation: CASSIDHRQIVGQPQHF.

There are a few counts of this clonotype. As DNA, the CDR3 is TGTGCCAGCAGTGTGTCGGGACAGGGTCGGGAGCAGTACTTC. It translates to CASSVSGQGREQYF. The genes are TRBV2 and TRBJ2-7; TRBD1 aligns across 9 bases. The V gene end was trimmed by 4 bases and the J gene end by 7 bases; junction bases not matched to a gene: 8. CDR3 length equals 14 residues. CDR1 SNHLY and CDR2 FYNNEI come from the germline V gene.

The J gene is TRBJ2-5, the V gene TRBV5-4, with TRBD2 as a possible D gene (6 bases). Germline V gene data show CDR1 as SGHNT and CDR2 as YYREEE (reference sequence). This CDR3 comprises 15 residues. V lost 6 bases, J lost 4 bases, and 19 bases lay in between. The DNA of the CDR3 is TGTGCCAGCAACAAGGGCGGGGTGACTCGAGAGACCCAGTACTTC. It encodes CASNKGGVTRETQYF.

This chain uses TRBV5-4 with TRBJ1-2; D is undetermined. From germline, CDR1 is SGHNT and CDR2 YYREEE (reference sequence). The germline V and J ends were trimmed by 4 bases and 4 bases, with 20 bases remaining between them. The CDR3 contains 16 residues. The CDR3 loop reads CASSQSLGSGGYGYTF. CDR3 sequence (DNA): TGTGCCAGCAGCCAATCCCTGGGAAGTGGAGGCTATGGCTACACCTTC.

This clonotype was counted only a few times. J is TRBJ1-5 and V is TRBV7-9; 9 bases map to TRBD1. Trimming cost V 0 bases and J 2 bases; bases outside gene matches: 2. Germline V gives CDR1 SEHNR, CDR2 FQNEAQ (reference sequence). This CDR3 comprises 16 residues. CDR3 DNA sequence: TGTGCCAGCAGCTTAGCACAGGGGGCAGGCAATCAGCCCCAGCATTTT. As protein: CASSLAQGAGNQPQHF.

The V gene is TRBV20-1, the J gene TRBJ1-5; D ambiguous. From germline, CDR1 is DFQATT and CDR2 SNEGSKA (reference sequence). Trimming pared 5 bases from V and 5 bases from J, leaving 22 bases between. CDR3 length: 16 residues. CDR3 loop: CSALGTARPDYQPQHF. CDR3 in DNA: TGCAGTGCTCTAGGTACTGCTCGCCCCGATTATCAGCCCCAGCATTTT.

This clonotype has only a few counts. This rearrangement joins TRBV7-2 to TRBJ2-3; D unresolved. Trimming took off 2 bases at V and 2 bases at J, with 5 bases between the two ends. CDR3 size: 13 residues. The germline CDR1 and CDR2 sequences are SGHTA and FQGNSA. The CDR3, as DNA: TGTGCCAGCAGCTTACAGCCCACAGATACGCAGTATTTT. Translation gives CASSLQPTDTQYF.

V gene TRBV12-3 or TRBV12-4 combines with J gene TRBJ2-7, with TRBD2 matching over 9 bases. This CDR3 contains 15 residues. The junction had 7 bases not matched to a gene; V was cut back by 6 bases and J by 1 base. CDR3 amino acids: CASSPRSGGSYEQYF. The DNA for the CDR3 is TGTGCCAGCAGCCCAAGGAGCGGGGGGTCCTACGAGCAGTACTTC.

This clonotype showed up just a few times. CDR3 region: CASSLDHSTDTQYF. In DNA form, the CDR3 reads TGTGCCAGCAGCTTGGACCATAGCACAGATACGCAGTATTTT. This chain links TRBV7-3 with TRBJ2-3; D gene ambiguous. The germline V and J ends were trimmed by 3 bases and 0 bases, with 7 bases remaining between them. This CDR3 contains 14 residues. From germline, CDR1 is SGHTA and CDR2 FQGTGA.

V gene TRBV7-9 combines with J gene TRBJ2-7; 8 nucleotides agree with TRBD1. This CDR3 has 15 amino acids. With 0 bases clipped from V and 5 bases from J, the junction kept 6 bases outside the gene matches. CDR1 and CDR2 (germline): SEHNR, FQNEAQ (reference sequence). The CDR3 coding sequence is TGTGCCAGCAGCTTAGCGTCCGGACAGGGCCACGAGCAGTACTTC. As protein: CASSLASGQGHEQYF.

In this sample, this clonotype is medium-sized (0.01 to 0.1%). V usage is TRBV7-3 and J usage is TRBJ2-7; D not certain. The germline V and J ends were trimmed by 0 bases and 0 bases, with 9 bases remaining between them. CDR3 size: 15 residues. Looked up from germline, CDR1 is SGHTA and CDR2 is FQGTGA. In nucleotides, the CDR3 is TGTGCCAGCAGCTTAACTGCAGGCAGCTCCTACGAGCAGTACTTC. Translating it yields CASSLTAGSSYEQYF.

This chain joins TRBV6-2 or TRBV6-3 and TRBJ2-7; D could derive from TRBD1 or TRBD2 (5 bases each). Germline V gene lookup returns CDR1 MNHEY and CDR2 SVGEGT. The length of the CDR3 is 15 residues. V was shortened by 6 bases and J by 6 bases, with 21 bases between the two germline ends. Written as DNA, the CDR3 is TGTGCCAGCAGCCGCAGAAGGGGCGGGTCGCCCGAGCAGTACTTC. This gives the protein CASSRRRGGSPEQYF.

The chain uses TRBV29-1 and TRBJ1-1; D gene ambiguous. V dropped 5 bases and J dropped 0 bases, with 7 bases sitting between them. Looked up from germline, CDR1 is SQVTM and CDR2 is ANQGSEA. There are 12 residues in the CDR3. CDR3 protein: CSVRWMNTEAFF. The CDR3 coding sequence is TGCAGCGTTCGATGGATGAACACTGAAGCTTTCTTT.

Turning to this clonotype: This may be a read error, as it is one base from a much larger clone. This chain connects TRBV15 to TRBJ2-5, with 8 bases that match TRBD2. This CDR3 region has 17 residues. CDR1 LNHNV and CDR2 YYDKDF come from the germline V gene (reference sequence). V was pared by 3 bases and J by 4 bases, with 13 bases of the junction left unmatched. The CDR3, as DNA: TGTGCCACCAGCAGTGGCGGGAGGACCCTCAGGCGAGAGACCCAGTACTTC. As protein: CATSSGGRTLRRETQYF.

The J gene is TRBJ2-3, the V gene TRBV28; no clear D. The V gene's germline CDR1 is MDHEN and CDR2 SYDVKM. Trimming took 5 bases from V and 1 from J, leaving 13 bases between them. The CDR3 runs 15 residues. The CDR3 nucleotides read TGTGCCAGCAGTCCCCCGGGTCGGGGCACAGATACGCAGTATTTT. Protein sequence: CASSPPGRGTDTQYF. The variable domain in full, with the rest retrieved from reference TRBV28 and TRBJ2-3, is DVKVTQSSRYLVKRTGEKVFLECVQDMDHENMFWYRQDPGLGLRLIYFSYDVKMKEKGDIPEGYSVSREKKERFSLILESASTNQTSMYLCASSPPGRGTDTQYFGPGTRLTVL.

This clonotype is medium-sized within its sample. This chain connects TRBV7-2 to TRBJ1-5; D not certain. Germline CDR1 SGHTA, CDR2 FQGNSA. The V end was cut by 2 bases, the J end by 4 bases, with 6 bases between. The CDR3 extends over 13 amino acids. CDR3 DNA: TGTGCCAGCAGCTTACGGGGAAATCAGCCCCAGCATTTT. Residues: CASSLRGNQPQHF. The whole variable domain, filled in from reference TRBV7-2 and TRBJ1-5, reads GAGVSQSPSNKVTEKGKDVELRCDPISGHTALYWYRQSLGQGLEFLIYFQGNSAPDKSGLPSDRFSAERTGGSVSTLTIQRTQQEDSAVYLCASSLRGNQPQHFGDGTRLSIL.

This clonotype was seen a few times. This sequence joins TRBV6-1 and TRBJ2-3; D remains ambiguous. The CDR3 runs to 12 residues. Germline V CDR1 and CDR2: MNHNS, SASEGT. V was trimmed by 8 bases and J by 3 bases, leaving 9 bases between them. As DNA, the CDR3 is TGTGCCAGCGGGGATTCGACAGATACGCAGTATTTT. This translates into CASGDSTDTQYF.

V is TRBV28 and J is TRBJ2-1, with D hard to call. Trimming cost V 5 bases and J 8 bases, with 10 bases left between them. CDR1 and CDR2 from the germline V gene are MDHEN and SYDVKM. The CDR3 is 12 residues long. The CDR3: CASSPPGHEQFF. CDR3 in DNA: TGTGCCAGCAGTCCCCCAGGACATGAGCAGTTCTTC.

The CDR3 nucleotides are TGTGCCAGCAGCTTAGTTAGGCACGAGCAGTACTTC. Protein sequence: CASSLVRHEQYF. J is TRBJ2-7 and V is TRBV7-2; D unresolved. Per the germline V gene, CDR1 is SGHTA and CDR2 is FQGNSA. V lost 1 base to trimming and J lost 5 bases, with 6 bases between them. The CDR3 has 12 amino acids.

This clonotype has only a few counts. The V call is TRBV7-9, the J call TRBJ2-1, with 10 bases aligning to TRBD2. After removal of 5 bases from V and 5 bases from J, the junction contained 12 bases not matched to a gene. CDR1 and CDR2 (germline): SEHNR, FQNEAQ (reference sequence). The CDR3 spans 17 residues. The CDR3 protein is CASSTLTRLAGDNEQFF. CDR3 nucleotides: TGTGCCAGCAGCACACTCACGCGTCTAGCGGGGGACAATGAGCAGTTCTTC.

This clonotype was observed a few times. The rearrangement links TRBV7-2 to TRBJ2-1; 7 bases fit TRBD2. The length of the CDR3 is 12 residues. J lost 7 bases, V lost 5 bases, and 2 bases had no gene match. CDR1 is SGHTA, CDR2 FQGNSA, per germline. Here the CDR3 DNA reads TGTGCCAGCAGCCGTAGCGGGAATGAGCAGTTCTTC. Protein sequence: CASSRSGNEQFF.

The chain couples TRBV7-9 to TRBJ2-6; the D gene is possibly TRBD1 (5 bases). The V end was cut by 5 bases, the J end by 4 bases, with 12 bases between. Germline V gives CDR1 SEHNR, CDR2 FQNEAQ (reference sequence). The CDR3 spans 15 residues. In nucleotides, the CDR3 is TGTGCCAGCAGCCCCCCAGGGTCCGGGGCCAACGTCCTGACTTTC. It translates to CASSPPGSGANVLTF.

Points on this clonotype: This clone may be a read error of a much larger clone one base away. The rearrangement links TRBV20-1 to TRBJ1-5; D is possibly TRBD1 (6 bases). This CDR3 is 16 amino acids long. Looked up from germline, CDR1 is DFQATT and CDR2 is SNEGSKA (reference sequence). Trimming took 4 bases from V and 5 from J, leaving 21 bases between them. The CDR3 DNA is TGCAGTGCTATCAATGGGAAACAGGGCGCCGATCAGCCCCAGCATTTT. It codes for CSAINGKQGADQPQHF.